Listed here is a single T cell receptor (beta chain). The length of the CDR3 is 14 residues. The germline gives CDR1 ENHRY, CDR2 SYGVKD. J lost 2 bases, V lost 4 bases, and 3 bases had no gene match. The data were obtained in a study of blood T cell repertoires in COVID-19. Study information: PBMCs, B-cell-depleted T cells, or T cells were the source of the cDNA or gDNA that made up the material.

Profiled with immunoSEQ multiplex PCR; TCRdb holds only in-frame clones, not every one. The table has about 160,000 clones, about 86% seen once; the top ten hold around 3.5%. The chain links TRBV10-3 to TRBJ2-7; 9 nucleotides match TRBD1. The sequence was collected from a man aged 65 to 79 with acute or convalescent COVID-19. Source material: peripheral blood. The CDR3 DNA follows: TGTGCCATCAGTGGGGACAGGGCTGCCTACGAGCAGTACTTC. It translates to CAISGDRAAYEQYF.